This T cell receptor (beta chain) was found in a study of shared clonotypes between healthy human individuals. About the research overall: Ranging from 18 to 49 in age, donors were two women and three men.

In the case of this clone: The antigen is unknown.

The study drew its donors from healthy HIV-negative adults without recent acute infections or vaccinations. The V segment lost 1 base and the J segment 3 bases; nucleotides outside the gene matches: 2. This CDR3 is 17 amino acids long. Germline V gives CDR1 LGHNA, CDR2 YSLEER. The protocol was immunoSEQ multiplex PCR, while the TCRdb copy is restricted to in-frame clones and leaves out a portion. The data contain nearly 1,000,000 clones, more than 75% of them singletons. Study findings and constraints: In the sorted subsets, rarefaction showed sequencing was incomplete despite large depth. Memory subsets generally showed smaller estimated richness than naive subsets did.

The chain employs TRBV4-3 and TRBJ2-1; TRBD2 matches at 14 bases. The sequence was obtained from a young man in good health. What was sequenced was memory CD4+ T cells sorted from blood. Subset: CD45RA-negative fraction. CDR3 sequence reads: CASSQGGLAGDYNEQFF. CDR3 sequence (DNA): TGCGCCAGCAGCCAAGGGGGACTAGCGGGGGACTACAATGAGCAGTTCTTC.